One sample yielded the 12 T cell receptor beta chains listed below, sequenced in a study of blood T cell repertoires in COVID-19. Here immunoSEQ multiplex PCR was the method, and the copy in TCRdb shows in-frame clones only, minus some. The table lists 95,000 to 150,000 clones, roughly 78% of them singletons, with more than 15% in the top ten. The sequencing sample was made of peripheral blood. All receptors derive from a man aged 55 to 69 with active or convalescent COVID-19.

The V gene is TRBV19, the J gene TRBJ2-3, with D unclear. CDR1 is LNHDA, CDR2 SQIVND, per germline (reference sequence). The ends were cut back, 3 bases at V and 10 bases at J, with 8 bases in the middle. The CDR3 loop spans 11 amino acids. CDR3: CASSIDRAQYF. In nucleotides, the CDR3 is TGTGCCAGTAGTATCGACCGGGCGCAGTATTTT.

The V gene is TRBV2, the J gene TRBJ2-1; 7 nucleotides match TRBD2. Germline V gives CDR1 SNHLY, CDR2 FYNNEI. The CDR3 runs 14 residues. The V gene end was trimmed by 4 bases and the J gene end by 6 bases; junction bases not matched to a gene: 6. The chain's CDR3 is CASSASGNINEQFF. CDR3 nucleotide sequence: TGTGCCAGCAGTGCCAGCGGGAATATCAATGAGCAGTTCTTC. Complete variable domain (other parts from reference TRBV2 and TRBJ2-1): EPEVTQTPSHQVTQMGQEVILRCVPISNHLYFYWYRQILGQKVEFLVSFYNNEISEKSEIFDDQFSVERPDGSNFTLKIRSTKLEDSAMYFCASSASGNINEQFFGPGTRLTVL.

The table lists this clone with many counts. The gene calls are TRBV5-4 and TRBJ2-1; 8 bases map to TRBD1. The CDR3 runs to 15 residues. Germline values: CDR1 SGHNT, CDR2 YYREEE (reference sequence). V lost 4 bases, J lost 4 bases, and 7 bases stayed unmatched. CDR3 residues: CASSSRTGNYNEQFF. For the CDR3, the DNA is TGTGCCAGCAGCAGTCGGACAGGGAATTACAATGAGCAGTTCTTC.

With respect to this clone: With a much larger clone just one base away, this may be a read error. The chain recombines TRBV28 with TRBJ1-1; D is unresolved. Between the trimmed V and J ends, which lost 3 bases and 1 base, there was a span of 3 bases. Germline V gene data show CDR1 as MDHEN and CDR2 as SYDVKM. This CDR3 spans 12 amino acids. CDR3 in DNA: TGTGCCAGCAGTTTCCGGAACACTGAAGCTTTCTTT. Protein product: CASSFRNTEAFF.

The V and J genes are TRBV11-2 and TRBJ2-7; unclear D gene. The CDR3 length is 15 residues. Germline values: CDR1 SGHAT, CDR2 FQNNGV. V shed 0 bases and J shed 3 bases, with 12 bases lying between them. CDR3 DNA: TGTGCCAGCAGCTTAGATTTTACAGCCGTCTACGAGCAGTACTTC. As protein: CASSLDFTAVYEQYF.

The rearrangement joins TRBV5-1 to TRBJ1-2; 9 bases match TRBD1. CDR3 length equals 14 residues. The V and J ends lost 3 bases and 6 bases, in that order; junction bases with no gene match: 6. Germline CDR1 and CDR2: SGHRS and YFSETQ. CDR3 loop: CASSSTTGGDGYTF. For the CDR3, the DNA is TGCGCCAGCAGCTCGACGACAGGGGGGGATGGCTACACCTTC.

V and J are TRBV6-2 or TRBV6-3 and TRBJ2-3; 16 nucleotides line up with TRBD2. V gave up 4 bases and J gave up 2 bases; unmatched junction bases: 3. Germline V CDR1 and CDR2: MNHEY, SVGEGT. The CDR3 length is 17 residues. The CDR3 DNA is TGTGCCAGCAGTTTCGGGACTAGCGGGAGGGCCACAGATACGCAGTATTTT. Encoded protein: CASSFGTSGRATDTQYF.

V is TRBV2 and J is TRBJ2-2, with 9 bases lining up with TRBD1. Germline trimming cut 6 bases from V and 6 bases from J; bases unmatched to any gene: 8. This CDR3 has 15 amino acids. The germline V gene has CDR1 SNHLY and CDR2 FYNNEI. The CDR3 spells CASSGDRAKSGELFF. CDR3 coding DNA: TGTGCCAGCAGCGGGGACAGGGCTAAATCCGGGGAGCTGTTTTTT.

The CDR3 sequence: CASSQDRGAGNTEAFF. CDR3 bases: TGCGCCAGCAGCCAAGATCGGGGGGCGGGTAACACTGAAGCTTTCTTT. This chain uses TRBV4-3 with TRBJ1-1; tentative D call: TRBD1 (6 bases). V lost 0 bases and J lost 2, with 13 bases in between. Germline V gene lookup returns CDR1 LGHNA and CDR2 YSLEER. This CDR3 has 16 amino acids.

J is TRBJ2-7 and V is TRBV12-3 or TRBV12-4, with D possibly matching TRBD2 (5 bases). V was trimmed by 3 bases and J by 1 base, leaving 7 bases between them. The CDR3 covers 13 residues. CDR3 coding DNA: TGTGCCAGCAGTTTGGAGGCGTCCTACGAGCAGTACTTC. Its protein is CASSLEASYEQYF.

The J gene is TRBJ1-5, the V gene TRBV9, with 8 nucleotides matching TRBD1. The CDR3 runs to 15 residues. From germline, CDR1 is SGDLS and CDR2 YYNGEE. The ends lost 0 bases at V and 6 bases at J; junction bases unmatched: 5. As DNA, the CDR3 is TGTGCCAGCAGCGTAGGGACAGGGCGTGCTCAGCCCCAGCATTTT. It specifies CASSVGTGRAQPQHF. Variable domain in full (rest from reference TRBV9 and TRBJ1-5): DSGVTQTPKHLITATGQRVTLRCSPRSGDLSVYWYQQSLDQGLQFLIQYYNGEERAKGNILERFSAQQFPDLHSELNLSSLELGDSALYFCASSVGTGRAQPQHFGDGTRLSIL.

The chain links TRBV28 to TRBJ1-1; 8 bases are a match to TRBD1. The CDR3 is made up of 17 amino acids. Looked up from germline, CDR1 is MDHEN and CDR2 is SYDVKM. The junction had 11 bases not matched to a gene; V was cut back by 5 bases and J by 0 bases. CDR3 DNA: TGTGCCAGCAGTAAGGACAGGGCGCCCTTCATGAACACTGAAGCTTTCTTT. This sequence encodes CASSKDRAPFMNTEAFF.